These 9 T cell receptor beta chains share one sample of origin, sequenced in a study of identical twins. TCRdb passed the 5' RACE reads through MiXCR, listing each CDR3 protein once. The sample consists of 270,000 or so distinct CDR3 sequences, roughly 8% of them appearing once. This sample was shared with a second study, whose subject was yellow fever vaccine responses in identical twins.

The sequenced sample was CD8+ T cells sorted from blood. Receptors originate from a woman aged 18-35 years in good health.

The chain links TRBV3-1 to TRBJ2-1, with a tentative D call TRBD2 (6 bases). This CDR3 is built from 16 residues. Trimming took 3 bases from V and 3 from J, leaving 15 bases between them. CDR1 LGHDT and CDR2 YNNKEL come from the germline V gene (reference sequence). The CDR3 protein is CASSQQAAGLYNEQFF. The CDR3 nucleotides are TGTGCCAGCAGCCAGCAAGCGGCGGGACTCTACAATGAGCAGTTCTTC.

This clonotype was found many times. The chain recombines TRBV9 with TRBJ2-1, with 11 bases fitting TRBD2. The CDR3 length is 15 residues. The V and J ends lost 1 base and 7 bases, in that order; junction bases with no gene match: 4. Looked up from germline, CDR1 is SGDLS and CDR2 is YYNGEE. CDR3 in DNA: TGTGCCAGCAGCGTATTTGGGACTAGCGGTAATGAGCAGTTCTTC. Its protein is CASSVFGTSGNEQFF.

This clonotype was observed many times. J is TRBJ2-2 and V is TRBV12-3 or TRBV12-4; the D is unclear. CDR3 length equals 12 residues. V lost 6 bases and J 4 bases, leaving 6 bases between the germline ends. The CDR3 here is CASRHSTGELFF. CDR3 DNA sequence: TGTGCCAGCAGGCACAGCACCGGGGAGCTGTTTTTT.

This chain uses TRBV7-3 with TRBJ1-6, with a possible D match to TRBD1 (5 bases). V gave up 5 bases and J gave up 6 bases, with 11 bases separating them. The germline CDR1 and CDR2 sequences are SGHTA and FQGTGA. The CDR3 consists of 14 residues. This CDR3 reads CASSTSGGNSPLHF. CDR3 DNA: TGTGCCAGCAGCACATCGGGGGGTAATTCACCCCTCCACTTT. The variable domain in full, completed from reference TRBV7-3 and TRBJ1-6, reads GAGVSQTPSNKVTEKGKYVELRCDPISGHTALYWYRQSLGQGPEFLIYFQGTGAADDSGLPNDRFFAVRPEGSVSTLKIQRTERGDSAVYLCASSTSGGNSPLHFGNGTRLTVT.

This clonotype showed up many times. V and J are TRBV4-1 and TRBJ2-7; maybe TRBD2 (6 bases). The CDR3 is 16 residues long. Germline lookup yields CDR1 MGHRA and CDR2 YSYEKL. The V gene lost 0 bases and the J gene lost 3 bases, with 15 bases spanning the gap. The CDR3 DNA sequence: TGCGCCAGCAGCCAAGATCTTAGGAGGGATGGCTACGAGCAGTACTTC. Amino acid sequence: CASSQDLRRDGYEQYF.

This clonotype was counted at least ten times. The chain couples TRBV7-2 to TRBJ2-1; D may be TRBD2 (6 bases). The germline gives CDR1 SGHTA, CDR2 FQGNSA. Trimming removed 6 bases from V and 6 bases from J, with 12 bases in between. The CDR3 loop spans 13 amino acids. The CDR3 protein is CASSSGVVNEQFF. CDR3 nucleotides: TGTGCCAGCAGTTCGGGAGTAGTCAATGAGCAGTTCTTC.

In this sample, this clonotype turned up a few times. The chain combines TRBV7-9 with TRBJ2-5; tentative D call: TRBD1 (6 bases). The ends were cut back, 5 bases at V and 4 bases at J, with 17 bases in the middle. CDR1 is SEHNR and CDR2 is FQNEAQ in the germline V gene (reference sequence). The length of the CDR3 is 15 residues. As DNA, the CDR3 is TGTGCCAGCAGCGAAAGTCAGGGGCTGGGAGAGACCCAGTACTTC. This translates into CASSESQGLGETQYF.

V usage is TRBV29-1 and J usage is TRBJ2-4; TRBD2 aligns across 8 bases. CDR3 length equals 13 residues. J lost 5 bases, V lost 6 bases, and 6 bases had no gene match. The germline CDR1 and CDR2 sequences are SQVTM and ANQGSEA. The CDR3 sequence: CSVAGGSENIQYF. CDR3 sequence (DNA): TGCAGCGTGGCGGGGGGCAGCGAAAACATTCAGTACTTC.

In this sample, this clonotype turned up many times. The V call is TRBV6-4, the J call TRBJ2-5, with TRBD1 identical over 11 bases. The CDR3 is made up of 15 amino acids. Germline CDR1 reads MRHNA; CDR2 reads SNTAGT. V dropped 2 bases and J dropped 1; count of bases not matched to a gene: 0. The CDR3 DNA is TGTGCCAGCAGTGACGGGACAGGGGGCCAAGAGACCCAGTACTTC. Translated, it gives CASSDGTGGQETQYF.